The 18 T cell receptor beta chains given below trace back to one sample, sequenced in a study of blood T cell repertoires in COVID-19. Clones were read by immunoSEQ multiplex PCR, and TCRdb kept only the in-frame ones, dropping some. The sample lists about 79,000 clones; 70% to 90% were seen once. Sequenced: peripheral blood. These receptors were taken from a man in his fifties with active COVID-19.

This chain connects TRBV3-1 (or the pseudogene TRBV3-2) to TRBJ2-3; 9 bases are a match to TRBD2. The CDR3 extends over 15 amino acids. Germline CDR1 LGHDT, CDR2 YNNKEL (reference sequence). With 4 bases clipped from V and 5 bases from J, the junction kept 7 bases outside the gene matches. In DNA, the CDR3 is TGTGCCAGCAGCCTCGGGGATAGCGGGAGAGATACGCAGTATTTT. The encoded protein is CASSLGDSGRDTQYF.

V and J are TRBV10-3 and TRBJ2-7, with D possibly matching TRBD1 (5 bases). Trimming stripped 4 bases from V and 4 bases from J, with 11 bases between. Per germline, CDR1 ENHRY and CDR2 SYGVKD. The CDR3 length is 13 residues. CDR3 bases: TGTGCCATCAGTGGTCGACAGTCTTACGAGCAGTACTTC. This translates into CAISGRQSYEQYF.

The chain recombines TRBV19 with TRBJ2-4; no firm D call. V was pared by 6 bases and J by 0 bases, with 6 bases between. The CDR3 spans 13 residues. Germline CDR1 LNHDA, CDR2 SQIVND (reference sequence). CDR3 bases: TGTGCCAGTAGCCCCCTAGCCAAAAACATTCAGTACTTC. Protein product: CASSPLAKNIQYF. The complete variable domain, with remaining parts taken from reference TRBV19 and TRBJ2-4, reads DGGITQSPKYLFRKEGQNVTLSCEQNLNHDAMYWYRQDPGQGLRLIYYSQIVNDFQKGDIAEGYSVSREKKESFPLTVTSAQKNPTAFYLCASSPLAKNIQYFGAGTRLSVL.

The gene calls are TRBV20-1 and TRBJ1-4; no clear D gene. Trimming stripped 5 bases from V and 6 bases from J, with 13 bases between. CDR1 and CDR2 from the germline V gene are DFQATT and SNEGSKA (reference sequence). This CDR3 has 13 residues. The CDR3 DNA sequence: TGCAGTGCTGGTGGACCTGCGGATGAAAAACTGTTTTTT. Protein: CSAGGPADEKLFF.

The chain links TRBV6-2 or TRBV6-3 to TRBJ1-1, with TRBD1 matching over 8 bases. Germline CDR1 is MNHEY and CDR2 is SVGEGT. This CDR3 contains 15 residues. The ends lost 5 bases at V and 1 base at J; junction bases unmatched: 6. The CDR3 nucleotides read TGTGCCAGCAGTCTCCTCGGACAGGGGAACACTGAAGCTTTCTTT. This sequence encodes CASSLLGQGNTEAFF.

This clone has a single count. The V gene is TRBV12-3 or TRBV12-4, the J gene TRBJ1-1; D possibly corresponds to TRBD1 (5 bases). The ends were cut back, 6 bases at V and 5 bases at J, with 10 bases in the middle. The CDR3 runs to 12 residues. CDR3 coding DNA: TGTGCCAGCAGGCCAGGGTCAACTGAAGCTTTCTTT. It specifies CASRPGSTEAFF.

The J gene is TRBJ1-1, the V gene TRBV11-2, with a possible D match to TRBD1 (6 bases). CDR1 SGHAT and CDR2 FQNNGV come from the germline V gene. The V gene lost 0 bases and the J gene lost 8 bases, with 13 bases spanning the gap. The CDR3 runs 14 residues. The DNA for the CDR3 is TGTGCCAGCAGCTTAGATCGGACAGCCCCCGAAGCTTTCTTT. It encodes CASSLDRTAPEAFF.

The V gene is TRBV7-9, the J gene TRBJ2-7; maybe TRBD1 (6 bases). This CDR3 has 14 residues. V lost 5 bases to trimming and J lost 2 bases, with 13 bases between them. Germline values: CDR1 SEHNR, CDR2 FQNEAQ (reference sequence). The CDR3 protein is CASSPDRPPYEQYF. DNA of the CDR3: TGTGCCAGCAGCCCAGACAGGCCCCCCTACGAGCAGTACTTC.

This chain links TRBV6-2 or TRBV6-3 with TRBJ2-1; 10 nucleotides agree with TRBD2. Per the germline V gene, CDR1 is MNHEY and CDR2 is SVGEGT. This CDR3 region has 16 residues. V lost 5 bases to trimming and J lost 3 bases; unmatched junction nucleotides: 7. The CDR3 bases are TGTGCCAGCAGTCCGTCTGGGACTAGCGTCTACAATGAGCAGTTCTTC. Protein sequence: CASSPSGTSVYNEQFF.

This clone was picked up one time. The rearrangement joins TRBV20-1 to TRBJ1-5; 7 bases are shared with TRBD1. The CDR3 is 16 amino acids. Germline CDR1 DFQATT, CDR2 SNEGSKA (reference sequence). V was clipped by 3 bases and J by 4 bases; unmatched bases: 12. CDR3 region: CSASIMGQITNQPQHF. Here the CDR3 DNA reads TGCAGTGCTAGTATTATGGGACAGATCACTAATCAGCCCCAGCATTTT.

Worth noting for this clone: Without the conserved terminal phenylalanine or tryptophan, this CDR3 likely stems from a read error. The DNA is left out, because the CDR3 cannot be placed on it with certainty; the CDR3 is given as TCRdb lists it. The chain uses TRBV10-3 and TRBJ2-7; TRBD1 reflects the table's D call only, with no check against the DNA. CDR1 ENHRY and CDR2 SYGVKD come from the germline V gene. The CDR3 is 11 residues long, ends included. CDR3 residues: CATAKRQGLRP.

This chain connects TRBV6-5 to TRBJ1-2; possibly TRBD1 for D (5 bases). This CDR3 has 14 amino acids. Deletions cut 0 bases from V and 5 bases from J, with 10 bases between. Germline values: CDR1 MNHEY, CDR2 SVGAGI. CDR3 sequence reads: CASSYSPTVYGYTF. CDR3 nucleotide sequence: TGTGCCAGCAGTTACTCGCCGACAGTTTATGGCTACACCTTC.

This chain links TRBV7-6 with TRBJ2-2; the D gene is possibly TRBD1 (6 bases). CDR1 is SGHVS and CDR2 is FNYEAQ in the germline V gene. The CDR3 is made up of 14 amino acids. V dropped 5 bases and J dropped 5 bases, with 12 bases sitting between them. The CDR3 loop is CASSQRQGTGELFF. Written as DNA, the CDR3 is TGTGCCAGCAGCCAGCGGCAGGGGACCGGGGAGCTGTTTTTT.

A note on this clone: Other DNA sequences of this sample code for an identical CDR3. This chain connects TRBV6-5 to TRBJ2-7; a weak D match, TRBD2 (6 bases). CDR3 length: 12 amino acids. The V gene lost 8 bases and the J gene lost 3 bases, with 11 bases spanning the gap. Per the germline V gene, CDR1 is MNHEY and CDR2 is SVGAGI. The CDR3 coding sequence is TGTGCCAGCCGGGACTCGAGCTACGAGCAGTACTTC. It yields the protein CASRDSSYEQYF.

V is TRBV7-2 and J is TRBJ1-1; D remains unclear. The V gene's germline CDR1 is SGHTA and CDR2 FQGNSA. V lost 5 bases and J 3 bases, leaving 10 bases between the germline ends. CDR3 length: 13 amino acids. The CDR3 sequence is CASSPRRDTEAFF. CDR3 sequence (DNA): TGTGCCAGCAGCCCCCGCCGGGACACTGAAGCTTTCTTT.

The J gene is TRBJ2-7, the V gene TRBV28; D possibly corresponds to TRBD2 (6 bases). Trimming pared 6 bases from V and 0 bases from J, leaving 18 bases between. The CDR3 runs to 16 residues. The germline CDR1 and CDR2 sequences are MDHEN and SYDVKM. CDR3 nucleotide sequence: TGTGCCAGCAGCTGGTCCCCAAGGAGGGCCTCCTACGAGCAGTACTTC. This codes for CASSWSPRRASYEQYF.

The chain carries TRBV24-1 and TRBJ2-7; possibly TRBD2 for D (5 bases). V lost 0 bases and J lost 0, with 11 bases in between. The CDR3 covers 16 residues. Germline assignment: CDR1 KGHDR and CDR2 SFDVKD. The CDR3 DNA reads as TGTGCCACCAGTGATTTGATCCTACGGGGCTCCTACGAGCAGTACTTC. This encodes CATSDLILRGSYEQYF.

The gene calls are TRBV9 and TRBJ1-6, with D perhaps matching TRBD1 (5 bases). Germline V CDR1 and CDR2: SGDLS, YYNGEE. The CDR3 extends over 18 amino acids. Trimming took 0 bases from V and 0 from J, leaving 13 bases between them. The chain's CDR3 is CASSVDPWGVSYNSPLHF. The CDR3 region has the DNA TGTGCCAGCAGCGTAGACCCGTGGGGGGTCTCCTATAATTCACCCCTCCACTTT.